The 7 T cell receptor beta chains below were found in one sample sequenced in a study of T cells in Graves' hyperthyroidism and ophthalmopathy. Amplification of TCR beta CDR3 regions used RNA as the template. An initial round of RT-PCR targeting the TCR CDR3 relied on the HTBI primer set. TCRdb reanalysed the multiplex PCR reads using MiXCR and keeps one entry per CDR3 protein. This table holds hundreds of thousands of distinct CDR3 sequences, 15% to 20% found once. Specimen: blood. These receptor sequences come from a man aged 35-49 years with Graves' ophthalmopathy.

This clonotype was counted ten times or more. V is TRBV7-2 and J is TRBJ2-7; either TRBD1 or TRBD2 may supply D (5 bases each). From germline, CDR1 is SGHTA and CDR2 FQGNSA. The V and J ends lost 2 bases and 7 bases respectively, with 9 bases between them. The CDR3 is 12 amino acids. In DNA form, the CDR3 reads TGTGCCAGCAGCTTACCCGGGGCTGAGCAGTACTTC. Protein sequence: CASSLPGAEQYF.

This clonotype was detected only once. The chain joins TRBV7-2 to TRBJ2-3, with D unresolved. The CDR3 is 13 amino acids. From germline, CDR1 is SGHTA and CDR2 FQGNSA. V lost 8 bases and J lost 4, with 13 bases in between. The CDR3 coding sequence is TGTGCCAGCGCATTAGATTTGGCAGATACGCAGTATTTT. Its translation is CASALDLADTQYF.

This clonotype was detected ten times or more. DNA of the CDR3: TGTGCCAGCAGCTTAGGGACTAGCGGGAGTGGCACGAGCAGTACCTCCCCCCAGTACTTC. Its translation is CASSLGTSGSGTSSTSPQYF. V gene TRBV7-2 combines with J gene TRBJ2-5, with 13 bases fitting TRBD2. Germline values: CDR1 SGHTA, CDR2 FQGNSA. The CDR3 totals 20 residues. Germline trimming cut 1 base from V and 9 bases from J; bases unmatched to any gene: 20.

Remarks on this clonotype: A much larger clone differs from this one at a single base, so this may be a read error. The J gene is TRBJ2-6, the V gene TRBV20-1; no clear D gene. This CDR3 region has 14 residues. V lost 3 bases and J 0 bases, leaving 6 bases between the germline ends. Germline loops: CDR1 DFQATT, CDR2 SNEGSKA (reference sequence). CDR3 coding DNA: TGCAGTGCTAGTGCGGACTCTGGGGCCAACGTCCTGACTTTC. Its protein product is CSASADSGANVLTF.

The sample holds a few counts of this clonotype. An end of the junction differs from the germline gene, which may be a read error. The V gene is TRBV3-1, the J gene TRBJ2-2; D is perhaps TRBD1 (5 bases). Germline values: CDR1 LGHDT, CDR2 YNNKEL (reference sequence). CDR3 length equals 14 residues. CDR3: CASKARASPGELFF. Written as DNA, the CDR3 is TGCGCCAGCAAGGCCAGGGCGTCCCCCGGGGAGCTGTTTTTT.

This clonotype was observed a handful of times. The V call is TRBV11-2, the J call TRBJ2-7, with 8 bases that match TRBD1. Germline CDR1 is SGHAT and CDR2 is FQNNGV. There are 15 residues in the CDR3. Trimming at V came to 6 bases and at J to 2 bases, leaving 9 bases not matched to a gene. The CDR3 sequence: CASSSTGVGAYEQYF. As DNA, the CDR3 is TGTGCCAGCAGTTCGACAGGGGTAGGGGCCTACGAGCAGTACTTC.

This clonotype was found many times. The J gene is TRBJ1-1, the V gene TRBV24-1; tentative D call: TRBD1 (5 bases). This CDR3 is built from 13 residues. The V gene's germline CDR1 is KGHDR and CDR2 SFDVKD. With 2 bases removed from V and 9 bases from J, the gap between germline ends came to 12 bases. CDR3 protein: CATSDSAQGKAFF. The CDR3 region has the DNA TGTGCCACCAGTGATTCGGCCCAGGGAAAAGCTTTCTTT.